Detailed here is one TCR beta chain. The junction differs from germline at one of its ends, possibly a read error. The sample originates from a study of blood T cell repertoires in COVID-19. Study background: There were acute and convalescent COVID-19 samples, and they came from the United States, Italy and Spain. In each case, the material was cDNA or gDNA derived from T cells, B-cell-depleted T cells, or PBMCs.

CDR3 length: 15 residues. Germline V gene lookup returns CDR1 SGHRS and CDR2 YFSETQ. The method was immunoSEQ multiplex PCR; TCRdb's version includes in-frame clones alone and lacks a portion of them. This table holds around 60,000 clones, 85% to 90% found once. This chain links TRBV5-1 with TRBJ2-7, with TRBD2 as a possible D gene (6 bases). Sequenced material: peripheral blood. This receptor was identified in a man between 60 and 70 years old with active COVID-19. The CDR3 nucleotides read TGCGCCAGCAGATTGGTGACGGGGGACCAATACGAGCAGTACTTC. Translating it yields CASRLVTGDQYEQYF.